A single sample gave rise to the 9 T cell receptor beta chains below, sequenced in a study of beta chain features in type 1 diabetes. cDNA synthesis used the whole RNA isolate, giving expressed TCRB sequences. Clones were read by immunoSEQ multiplex PCR, and TCRdb kept only the in-frame ones, dropping some. The table records 130,000 to 150,000 clones, more than 9% of them present only once. Sequencing was carried out using naive CD4+ T cells from blood. These receptors all come from a man aged 18 to 29 in good health.

In this sample, this clone turned up a few times. At the DNA level, this CDR3 is encoded by other sequences in the same sample as well. This CDR3 reads CASSPGQANYGYTF. CDR3 nucleotide sequence: TGTGCCAGCTCACCAGGACAGGCAAACTATGGCTACACCTTC. The chain employs TRBV18 and TRBJ1-2, with 7 bases aligning to TRBD1. The CDR3 spans 14 residues. With 2 bases clipped from V and 2 bases from J, the junction kept 2 bases outside the gene matches. Germline CDR1 reads KGHSH; CDR2 reads LQKENI.

The V call is TRBV5-1, the J call TRBJ2-5; 9 positions match TRBD1. This CDR3 has 14 residues. The germline V gene has CDR1 SGHRS and CDR2 YFSETQ. Losses at the gene ends were 5 bases for V and 4 bases for J; bases not matched to a gene: 6. Here the CDR3 DNA reads TGCGCCAGCAGTCCGGGACAGGGAGCAGAGACCCAGTACTTC. This translates into CASSPGQGAETQYF.

This rearrangement joins TRBV19 to TRBJ1-6; possibly TRBD1 for D (5 bases). V shed 3 bases and J shed 14 bases, with 20 bases lying between them. The CDR3 extends over 15 amino acids. Germline assignment: CDR1 LNHDA and CDR2 SQIVND (reference sequence). The CDR3 sequence: CASSIRPGSDGTLHF. The CDR3 DNA follows: TGTGCCAGTAGTATCCGTCCAGGGTCAGATGGGACCCTCCACTTT.

This clone came up a few times. The J gene is TRBJ2-7, the V gene TRBV4-2; D remains ambiguous. Germline V gene lookup returns CDR1 LGHNA and CDR2 YNFKEQ. This CDR3 comprises 15 residues. Trimming removed 0 bases from V and 3 bases from J, with 12 bases in between. The CDR3 DNA reads as TGTGCCAGCAGCCAAGATAGGAGCTACGTCTACGAGCAGTACTTC. This codes for CASSQDRSYVYEQYF.

V gene TRBV11-2 combines with J gene TRBJ2-2, with a possible D match to TRBD1 (5 bases). CDR3 size: 16 residues. The germline gives CDR1 SGHAT, CDR2 FQNNGV. Trimming stripped 5 bases from V and 1 base from J, with 14 bases between. The CDR3: CASSPLQGKNTGELFF. DNA of the CDR3: TGTGCCAGCAGCCCGCTGCAGGGCAAGAACACCGGGGAGCTGTTTTTT.

This clone came up a few times. The V and J genes are TRBV27 and TRBJ1-1; D is unclear. Trimming stripped 9 bases from V and 1 base from J, with 21 bases between. The CDR3 is 16 amino acids. CDR1 and CDR2 (germline): MNHEY, SMNVEV (reference sequence). The CDR3 is CASQTLGSQPNTEAFF. The CDR3 coding sequence is TGTGCCAGTCAGACCCTCGGGTCTCAGCCGAACACTGAAGCTTTCTTT.

The chain joins TRBV7-2 to TRBJ2-1, with 9 bases aligning to TRBD1. Germline-derived CDR1 and CDR2 are SGHTA and FQGNSA. The CDR3 contains 14 residues. The V and J ends lost 3 bases and 9 bases, in that order; junction bases with no gene match: 6. As DNA, the CDR3 is TGTGCCAGCAGCTTTAGACAGGGGGAGGTTGAGCAGTTCTTC. Translation gives CASSFRQGEVEQFF.

This clone turned up a few times. The V gene is TRBV19, the J gene TRBJ1-4; possible D gene TRBD1, 5 bases. Trimming took off 5 bases at V and 5 bases at J, with 9 bases between the two ends. From germline, CDR1 is LNHDA and CDR2 SQIVND (reference sequence). This CDR3 contains 13 residues. The CDR3 nucleotides read TGTGCCAGTAGTTCCTACAGGAATGAAAAACTGTTTTTT. This translates into CASSSYRNEKLFF.

The V call is TRBV7-2, the J call TRBJ2-4; 8 nucleotides line up with TRBD2. This CDR3 contains 16 residues. V shed 1 base and J 3 bases; nucleotides not matched to a gene: 5. Germline values: CDR1 SGHTA, CDR2 FQGNSA. The CDR3 DNA is TGTGCCAGCAGCTTAGGTCGGGGGGGACTCAAAAACATTCAGTACTTC. Encoded protein: CASSLGRGGLKNIQYF.